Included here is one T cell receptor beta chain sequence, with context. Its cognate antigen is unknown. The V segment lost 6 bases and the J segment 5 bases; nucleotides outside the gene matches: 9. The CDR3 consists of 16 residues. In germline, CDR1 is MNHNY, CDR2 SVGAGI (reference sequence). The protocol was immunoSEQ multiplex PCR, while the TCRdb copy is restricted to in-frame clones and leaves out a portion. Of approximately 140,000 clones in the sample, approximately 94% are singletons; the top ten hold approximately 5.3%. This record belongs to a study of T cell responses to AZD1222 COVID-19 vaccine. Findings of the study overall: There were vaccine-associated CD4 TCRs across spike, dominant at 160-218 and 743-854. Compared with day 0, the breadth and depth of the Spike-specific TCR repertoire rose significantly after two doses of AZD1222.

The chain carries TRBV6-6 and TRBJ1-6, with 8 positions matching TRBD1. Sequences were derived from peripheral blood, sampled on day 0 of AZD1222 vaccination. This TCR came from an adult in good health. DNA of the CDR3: TGTGCCAGCAGGGAACAGGGGGGGATTAATAATTCACCCCTCCACTTT. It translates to CASREQGGINNSPLHF.